The 10 T cell receptor beta chains below all came from one sample that was sequenced in a study of patients and donors after allogeneic stem cell transplantation. TCRdb redid the calling of the RT-PCR reads with MiXCR, one entry per CDR3 protein. This table holds about 160,000 distinct CDR3 sequences, about 32% found once. Sequences were obtained from blood, either unsorted or a sorted T cell fraction (not recorded which). These receptors all stem from a human donor who was either an allogeneic HSCT recipient or a stem cell or donor lymphocyte infusion donor (not recorded which). It is not recorded whose cells these are; they may come from a transplant donor.

In its sample, this clonotype was seen a few times. This rearrangement joins TRBV7-2 to TRBJ1-3; TRBD1 is a possible D gene (5 bases). The germline V gene encodes CDR1 SGHTA and CDR2 FQGNSA. CDR3 size: 12 residues. V lost 10 bases, J lost 3 bases, and 10 bases lay in between. Written as DNA, the CDR3 is TGTGCCACTACAGGAGATGGAAACACCATATATTTT. This sequence encodes CATTGDGNTIYF.

In this sample, this clonotype is medium-sized (0.01 to 0.1%). V and J are TRBV20-1 and TRBJ1-5, with unresolved D. The V end was cut by 5 bases, the J end by 5 bases, with 13 bases between. Germline V gene lookup returns CDR1 DFQATT and CDR2 SNEGSKA (reference sequence). The CDR3 has 13 residues. CDR3: CSAAPGSHQPQHF. For the CDR3, the DNA is TGCAGTGCTGCCCCCGGGTCCCATCAGCCCCAGCATTTT.

The chain joins TRBV20-1 to TRBJ2-7; no clear D. Germline lookup yields CDR1 DFQATT and CDR2 SNEGSKA (reference sequence). Deletions cut 4 bases from V and 3 bases from J, with 4 bases between. CDR3 size: 10 residues. Here the CDR3 DNA reads TGCAGTGCTAACATCTACGAGCAGTACTTC. Translation: CSANIYEQYF.

The J gene is TRBJ2-1, the V gene TRBV4-3; 12 bases are a match to TRBD1. The CDR3 extends over 17 amino acids. Germline V CDR1 and CDR2: LGHNA, YSLEER. After removal of 1 base from V and 7 bases from J, the junction contained 8 bases not matched to a gene. CDR3 loop: CASSQAPEGQGANEQFF. CDR3 DNA: TGCGCCAGCAGCCAAGCCCCCGAGGGACAGGGGGCTAATGAGCAGTTCTTC.

This rearrangement joins TRBV7-6 to TRBJ2-1; D is uncertain. Germline values: CDR1 SGHVS, CDR2 FNYEAQ. This CDR3 has 13 amino acids. Trimming took 3 bases from V and 7 from J, leaving 10 bases between them. The CDR3 protein is CASSFGPVNEQFF. The DNA of the CDR3 is TGTGCCAGCAGCTTTGGACCAGTAAATGAGCAGTTCTTC.

This clonotype was detected a few times. The rearrangement uses TRBV29-1 and TRBJ2-2, with 9 bases lining up with TRBD1. Germline lookup yields CDR1 SQVTM and CDR2 ANQGSEA. The CDR3 consists of 14 residues. V gave up 7 bases and J gave up 3 bases; unmatched junction bases: 6. CDR3 loop: CSAGQGLYTGELFF. The CDR3 DNA is TGCAGCGCCGGACAGGGGCTTTACACCGGGGAGCTGTTTTTT.

This clonotype was detected a few times. The genes are TRBV12-3 or TRBV12-4 and TRBJ1-3; D possibly corresponds to TRBD1 (5 bases). CDR3 size: 14 residues. Trimming removed 4 bases from V and 0 bases from J, with 7 bases in between. The CDR3 loop reads CASSSGNSGNTIYF. In DNA form, the CDR3 reads TGTGCCAGCAGTTCAGGGAACTCTGGAAACACCATATATTTT.

The chain is built from TRBV18 and TRBJ2-1; D not resolved. The V gene's germline CDR1 is KGHSH and CDR2 LQKENI. Trimming took 6 bases from V and 12 from J, leaving 18 bases between them. The CDR3 has 13 amino acids. In DNA form, the CDR3 reads TGTGCCAGCTCTCCCGATGGCCTCCTTGGGCAGTTCTTC. This codes for CASSPDGLLGQFF.

This sequence joins TRBV7-2 and TRBJ2-5; D not resolved. V dropped 3 bases and J dropped 1 base, with 15 bases sitting between them. The germline V gene has CDR1 SGHTA and CDR2 FQGNSA. The length of the CDR3 is 16 residues. The CDR3: CASSLGWAILQETQYF. CDR3 sequence (DNA): TGTGCCAGCAGCTTGGGTTGGGCAATTCTCCAAGAGACCCAGTACTTC.

This clonotype has ten or more counts. This chain joins TRBV6-5 and TRBJ1-2; D possibly corresponds to TRBD1 (6 bases). The V end was cut by 6 bases, the J end by 6 bases, with 17 bases between. CDR1 is MNHEY and CDR2 is SVGAGI in the germline V gene. The CDR3 is 14 residues long. Here the CDR3 DNA reads TGTGCCAGCAGCCCGGGACATTTGCTCCATGGCTACACCTTC. Its protein is CASSPGHLLHGYTF.